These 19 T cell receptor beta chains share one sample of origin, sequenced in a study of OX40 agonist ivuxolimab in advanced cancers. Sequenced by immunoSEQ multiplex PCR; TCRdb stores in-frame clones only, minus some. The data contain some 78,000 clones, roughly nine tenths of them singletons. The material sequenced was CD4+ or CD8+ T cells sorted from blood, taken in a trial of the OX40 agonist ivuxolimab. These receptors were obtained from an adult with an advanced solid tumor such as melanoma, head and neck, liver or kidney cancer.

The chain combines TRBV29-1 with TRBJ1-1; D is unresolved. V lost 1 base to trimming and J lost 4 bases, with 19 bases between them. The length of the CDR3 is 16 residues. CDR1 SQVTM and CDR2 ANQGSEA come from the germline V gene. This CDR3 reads CSVEGVSGHWATEAFF. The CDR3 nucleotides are TGCAGCGTTGAAGGGGTGTCGGGCCATTGGGCCACTGAAGCTTTCTTT.

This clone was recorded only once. Here the CDR3 reads CASGSSGPSYNEQFF. The CDR3 region has the DNA TGTGCCAGCGGCTCCAGCGGCCCCTCCTACAATGAGCAGTTCTTC. The rearrangement uses TRBV6-6 and TRBJ2-1, with a tentative D call TRBD2 (5 bases). CDR3 length: 15 residues. CDR1 and CDR2 (germline): MNHNY, SVGAGI (reference sequence). Trimming shortened V by 8 bases and J by 0 bases, and 14 bases separated the two germline ends.

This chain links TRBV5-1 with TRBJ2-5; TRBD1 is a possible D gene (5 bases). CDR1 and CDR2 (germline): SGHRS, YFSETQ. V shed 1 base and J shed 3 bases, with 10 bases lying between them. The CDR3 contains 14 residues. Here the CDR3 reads CASSLMAREETQYF. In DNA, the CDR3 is TGCGCCAGCAGCTTGATGGCCAGGGAAGAGACCCAGTACTTC.

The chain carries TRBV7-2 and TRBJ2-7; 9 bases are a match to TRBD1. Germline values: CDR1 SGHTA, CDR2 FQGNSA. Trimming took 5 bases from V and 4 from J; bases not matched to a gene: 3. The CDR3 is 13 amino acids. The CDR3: CASSRDRDYEQYF. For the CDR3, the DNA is TGTGCCAGCAGCCGGGACAGGGATTACGAGCAGTACTTC. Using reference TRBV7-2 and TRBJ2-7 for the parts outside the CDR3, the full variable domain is GAGVSQSPSNKVTEKGKDVELRCDPISGHTALYWYRQSLGQGLEFLIYFQGNSAPDKSGLPSDRFSAERTGGSVSTLTIQRTQQEDSAVYLCASSRDRDYEQYFGPGTRLTVT.

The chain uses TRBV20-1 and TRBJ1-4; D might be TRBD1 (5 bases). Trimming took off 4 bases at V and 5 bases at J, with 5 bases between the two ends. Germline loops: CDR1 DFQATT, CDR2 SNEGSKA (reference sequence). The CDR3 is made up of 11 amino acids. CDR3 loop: CSATGNEKLFF. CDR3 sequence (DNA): TGCAGTGCTACAGGGAATGAAAAACTGTTTTTT.

In nucleotides, the CDR3 is TGCGCCAGCAGCCGGGACGGAGCATACGAGCAGTACTTC. It is translated as CASSRDGAYEQYF. The chain joins TRBV5-1 to TRBJ2-7; D may match TRBD1 or TRBD2 (5 bases each). The CDR3 consists of 13 residues. CDR1 and CDR2 from the germline V gene are SGHRS and YFSETQ. V was cut by 4 bases and J by 4 bases, with 12 bases left in between.

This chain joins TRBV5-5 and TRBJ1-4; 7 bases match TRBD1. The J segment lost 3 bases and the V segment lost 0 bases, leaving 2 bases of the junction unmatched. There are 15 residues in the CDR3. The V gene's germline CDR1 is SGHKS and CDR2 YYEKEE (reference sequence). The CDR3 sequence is CASSLAGQSNEKLFF. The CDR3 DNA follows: TGTGCCAGCAGCTTGGCGGGACAGTCTAATGAAAAACTGTTTTTT.

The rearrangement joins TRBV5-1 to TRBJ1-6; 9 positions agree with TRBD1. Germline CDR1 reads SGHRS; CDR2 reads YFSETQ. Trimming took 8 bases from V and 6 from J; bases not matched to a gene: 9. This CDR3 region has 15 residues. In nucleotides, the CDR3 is TGCGCCAGTAGCGGACAGGGGACACCTAATTCACCCCTCCACTTT. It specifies CASSGQGTPNSPLHF.

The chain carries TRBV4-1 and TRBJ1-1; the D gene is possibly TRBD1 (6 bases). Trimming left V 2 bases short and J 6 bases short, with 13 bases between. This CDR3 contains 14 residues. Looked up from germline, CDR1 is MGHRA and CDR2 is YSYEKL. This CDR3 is CASSQFTGGSEAFF. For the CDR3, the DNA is TGCGCCAGCAGCCAATTCACGGGGGGCTCTGAAGCTTTCTTT.

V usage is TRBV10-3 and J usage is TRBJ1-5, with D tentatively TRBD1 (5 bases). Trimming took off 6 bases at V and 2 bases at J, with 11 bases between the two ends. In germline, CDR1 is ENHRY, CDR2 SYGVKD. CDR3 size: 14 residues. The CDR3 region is CAISSRDGNQPQHF. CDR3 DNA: TGTGCCATCAGCTCTCGGGACGGCAATCAGCCCCAGCATTTT.

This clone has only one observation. The CDR3 region is CASSYSGDNSPLHF. CDR3 nucleotide sequence: TGTGCCAGCAGTTACTCAGGTGATAATTCACCCCTCCACTTT. The rearrangement uses TRBV6-5 and TRBJ1-6; D is ambiguous. V lost 0 bases and J lost 5, with 5 bases in between. Germline lookup yields CDR1 MNHEY and CDR2 SVGAGI. This CDR3 contains 14 residues.

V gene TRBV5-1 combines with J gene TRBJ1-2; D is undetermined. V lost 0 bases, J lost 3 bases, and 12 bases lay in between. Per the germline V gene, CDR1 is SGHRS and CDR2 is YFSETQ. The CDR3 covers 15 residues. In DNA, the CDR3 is TGCGCCAGCAGCTTGGGGGGAACGGTTGACTATGGCTACACCTTC. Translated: CASSLGGTVDYGYTF.

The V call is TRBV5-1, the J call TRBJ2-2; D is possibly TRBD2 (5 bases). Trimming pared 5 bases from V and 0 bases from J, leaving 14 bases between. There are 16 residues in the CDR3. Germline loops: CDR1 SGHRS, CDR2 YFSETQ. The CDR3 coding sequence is TGCGCCAGCAGAAGGAGCGGCACTTCGAACACCGGGGAGCTGTTTTTT. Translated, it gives CASRRSGTSNTGELFF.

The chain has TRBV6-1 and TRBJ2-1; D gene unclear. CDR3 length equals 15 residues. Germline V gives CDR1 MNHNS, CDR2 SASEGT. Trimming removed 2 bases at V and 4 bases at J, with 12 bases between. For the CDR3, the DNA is TGTGCCAGCAGTGAAATGCAGGAGATTTACAATGAGCAGTTCTTC. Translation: CASSEMQEIYNEQFF.

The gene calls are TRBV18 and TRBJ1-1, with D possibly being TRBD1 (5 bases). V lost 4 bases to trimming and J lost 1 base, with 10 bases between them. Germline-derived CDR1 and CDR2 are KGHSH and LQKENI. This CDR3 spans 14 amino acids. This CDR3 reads CASSRDSRNTEAFF. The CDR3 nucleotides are TGTGCCAGCTCACGCGACAGCCGGAACACTGAAGCTTTCTTT. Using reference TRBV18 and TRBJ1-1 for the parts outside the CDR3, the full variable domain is NAGVMQNPRHLVRRRGQEARLRCSPMKGHSHVYWYRQLPEEGLKFMVYLQKENIIDESGMPKERFSAEFPKEGPSILRIQQVVRGDSAAYFCASSRDSRNTEAFFGQGTRLTVV.

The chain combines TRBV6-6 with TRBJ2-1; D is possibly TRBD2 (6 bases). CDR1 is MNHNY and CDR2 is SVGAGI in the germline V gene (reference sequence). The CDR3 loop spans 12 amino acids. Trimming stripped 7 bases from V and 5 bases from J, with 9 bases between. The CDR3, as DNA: TGTGCCAGCAAAGGAGGGAACAATGAGCAGTTCTTC. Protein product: CASKGGNNEQFF.

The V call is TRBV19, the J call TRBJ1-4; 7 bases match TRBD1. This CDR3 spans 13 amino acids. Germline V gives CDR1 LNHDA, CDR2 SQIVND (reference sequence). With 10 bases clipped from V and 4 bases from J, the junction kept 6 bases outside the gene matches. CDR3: CATSTGSNEKLFF. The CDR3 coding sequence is TGTGCCACCTCGACAGGGAGTAATGAAAAACTGTTTTTT. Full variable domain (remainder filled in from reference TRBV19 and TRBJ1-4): DGGITQSPKYLFRKEGQNVTLSCEQNLNHDAMYWYRQDPGQGLRLIYYSQIVNDFQKGDIAEGYSVSREKKESFPLTVTSAQKNPTAFYLCATSTGSNEKLFFGSGTQLSVL.

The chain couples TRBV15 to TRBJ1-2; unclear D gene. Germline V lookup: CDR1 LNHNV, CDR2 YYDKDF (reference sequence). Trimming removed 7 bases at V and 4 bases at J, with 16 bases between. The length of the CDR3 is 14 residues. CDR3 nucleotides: TGTGCCACCATCATAGGGTGGCGGGGCTATGGCTACACCTTC. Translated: CATIIGWRGYGYTF.

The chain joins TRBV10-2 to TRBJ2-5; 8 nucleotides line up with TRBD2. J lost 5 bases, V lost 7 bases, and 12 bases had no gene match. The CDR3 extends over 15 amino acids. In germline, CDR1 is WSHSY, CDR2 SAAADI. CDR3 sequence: CASKRGAGGRETQYF. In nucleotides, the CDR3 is TGCGCCAGCAAGAGGGGGGCGGGAGGCCGGGAGACCCAGTACTTC.